This TCR beta chain was captured in a study of response to subunit inactivated influenza vaccine. Overall study findings and caveats: Each seasonal flu vaccination may recruit only limited new T cells, authors suggested.

Using its own MiXCR run on the RT-PCR reads, TCRdb lists one record per CDR3 protein. Here the sample spans hundreds of thousands of distinct CDR3 sequences, approximately 17% being singletons. Of note for this clonotype: The antigen is undetermined.

The CDR3 is made up of 15 amino acids. In germline, CDR1 is LNHNV, CDR2 YYDKDF (reference sequence). Unmatched junction bases numbered 4, after V lost 0 bases and J lost 6 bases. The sample in question was CD4+ T cells sorted from PBMCs, obtained 23 to 25 months after vaccination. The sequence was collected from a man between 50 and 75 years old who received an inactivated influenza vaccine. The chain recombines TRBV15 with TRBJ2-2; 7 bases match TRBD2. The CDR3 DNA reads TGTGCCACCAGCAGAGATCGGCTAGCGGCCGGGGAGCTGTTTTTT. Protein product: CATSRDRLAAGELFF.